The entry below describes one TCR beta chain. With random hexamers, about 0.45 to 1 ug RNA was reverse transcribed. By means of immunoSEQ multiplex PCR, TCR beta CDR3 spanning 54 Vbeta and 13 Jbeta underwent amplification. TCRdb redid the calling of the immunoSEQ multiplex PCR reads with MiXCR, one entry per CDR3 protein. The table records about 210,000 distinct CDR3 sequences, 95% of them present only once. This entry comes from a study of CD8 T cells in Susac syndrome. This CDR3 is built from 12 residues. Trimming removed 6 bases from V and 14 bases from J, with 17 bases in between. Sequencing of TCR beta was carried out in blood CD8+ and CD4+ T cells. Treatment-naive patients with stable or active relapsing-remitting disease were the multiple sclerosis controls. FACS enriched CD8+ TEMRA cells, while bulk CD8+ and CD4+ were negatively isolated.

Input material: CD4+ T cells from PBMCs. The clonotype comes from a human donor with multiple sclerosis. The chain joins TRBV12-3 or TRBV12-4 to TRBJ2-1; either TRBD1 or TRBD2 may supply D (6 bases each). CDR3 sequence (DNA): TGTGCCAGCAGCCCAATGGTGGGGGGCAAGTTCTTC. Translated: CASSPMVGGKFF.